This T cell receptor (beta chain) was retrieved from a study of shared clonotypes between healthy human individuals. Study results and limitations: In general, naive subsets displayed greater estimated richness than memory subsets did.

Germline V gene data show CDR1 as SGDLS and CDR2 as YYNGEE. Losses at the gene ends were 4 bases for V and 4 bases for J; bases not matched to a gene: 14. The CDR3 length is 16 residues. This was a deep-level run. This table comes from immunoSEQ multiplex PCR, and its TCRdb copy is limited to in-frame clones, with some not included. The sample holds roughly 2,000,000 clones, around 93% seen once. Only one count was recorded for this clone. The antigen remains undetermined. The naive CD8 fraction comprised CD45RO-negative cells positively selected for CCR7 and excluded terminally differentiated effector memory CD45RA+ cells.

Sequencing was carried out using naive CD8+ T cells from PBMCs. The V call is TRBV9, the J call TRBJ2-7, with TRBD1 matching over 7 bases. The TCR originated in a man between 18 and 35 years old in good health. Some clones in this sample may be carry-over from other donors' samples. The DNA for the CDR3 is TGTGCCAGCAGCCCCCGGACAGGCGGAATGGTTTACGAGCAGTACTTC. Residues: CASSPRTGGMVYEQYF.